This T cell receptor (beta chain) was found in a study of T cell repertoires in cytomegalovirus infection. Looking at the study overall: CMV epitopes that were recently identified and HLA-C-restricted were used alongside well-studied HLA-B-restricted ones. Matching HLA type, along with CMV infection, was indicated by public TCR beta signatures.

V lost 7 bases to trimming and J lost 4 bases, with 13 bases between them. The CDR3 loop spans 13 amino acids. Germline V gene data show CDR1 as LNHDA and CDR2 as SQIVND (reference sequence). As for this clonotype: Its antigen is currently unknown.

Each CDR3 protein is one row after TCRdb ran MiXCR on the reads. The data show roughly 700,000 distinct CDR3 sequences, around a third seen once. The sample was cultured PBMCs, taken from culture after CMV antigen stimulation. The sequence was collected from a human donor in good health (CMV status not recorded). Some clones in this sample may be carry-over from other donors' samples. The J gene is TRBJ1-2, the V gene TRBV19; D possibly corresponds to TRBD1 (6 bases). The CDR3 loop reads CASKDRGSYGYTF. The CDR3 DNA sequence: TGTGCCAGTAAGGACAGAGGCTCCTATGGCTACACCTTC.